Following are 18 T cell receptor beta chains from one sample sequenced in a study of OX40 agonist ivuxolimab in advanced cancers. Here immunoSEQ multiplex PCR was the method, and the copy in TCRdb shows in-frame clones only, minus some. The sample contains about 100,000 clones, roughly 90% of which appear only once. This material consisted of CD4+ or CD8+ T cells sorted from blood, taken in a trial of the OX40 agonist ivuxolimab. The receptors come from an adult with an advanced solid tumor such as melanoma, head and neck, liver or kidney cancer.

The table lists this clone with a count of one. V and J are TRBV27 and TRBJ2-3; the D gene is possibly TRBD2 (5 bases). Deletions cut 8 bases from V and 2 bases from J, with 17 bases between. Germline CDR1 reads MNHEY; CDR2 reads SMNVEV (reference sequence). The CDR3 is made up of 15 amino acids. CDR3 residues: CASRHMLASTDTQYF. Written as DNA, the CDR3 is TGTGCCAGCCGGCACATGTTAGCGTCCACAGATACGCAGTATTTT.

The V call is TRBV6-5, the J call TRBJ2-2; D is ambiguous. The germline gives CDR1 MNHEY, CDR2 SVGAGI. V gave up 4 bases and J gave up 1 base, with 7 bases separating them. The CDR3 totals 14 residues. The CDR3 coding sequence is TGTGCCAGCAGTTCCTACAGGAACACCGGGGAGCTGTTTTTT. It specifies CASSSYRNTGELFF.

The V gene is TRBV14, the J gene TRBJ1-1; the D is unclear. This CDR3 is 14 amino acids long. Germline CDR1 SGHDN, CDR2 FVKESK. Trimming removed 1 base from V and 6 bases from J, with 12 bases in between. The DNA of the CDR3 is TGTGCCAGCAGCCAAGGGGGAGGCGGGGCTGAAGCTTTCTTT. It encodes CASSQGGGGAEAFF. Supplemented by reference TRBV14 and TRBJ1-1, the full variable domain reads EAGVTQFPSHSVIEKGQTVTLRCDPISGHDNLYWYRRVMGKEIKFLLHFVKESKQDESGMPNNRFLAERTGGTYSTLKVQPAELEDSGVYFCASSQGGGGAEAFFGQGTRLTVV.

The chain couples TRBV5-1 to TRBJ2-3; D perhaps matches TRBD2 (5 bases). CDR1 and CDR2 (germline): SGHRS, YFSETQ. The CDR3 sequence is 15 residues long. V gave up 0 bases and J gave up 2 bases, with 10 bases separating them. CDR3 DNA: TGCGCCAGCAGCTTGGAGGCGGGCTCCACAGATACGCAGTATTTT. Its translation is CASSLEAGSTDTQYF.

V is TRBV18 and J is TRBJ2-1; TRBD2 matches 9 bases. J was trimmed by 15 bases and V by 2 bases; bases with no gene match: 14. The CDR3 sequence is 15 residues long. From germline, CDR1 is KGHSH and CDR2 LQKENI. In nucleotides, the CDR3 is TGTGCCAGCTCACCAGGGACCCACCAAGCGGGAGGACTGTTCTTC. Encoded protein: CASSPGTHQAGGLFF.

This rearrangement joins TRBV19 to TRBJ1-5, with 9 nucleotides matching TRBD1. Looked up from germline, CDR1 is LNHDA and CDR2 is SQIVND (reference sequence). The junction had 5 bases not matched to a gene; V was cut back by 5 bases and J by 3 bases. The CDR3 totals 15 residues. This chain's CDR3 is CASSPDRGINQPQHF. The CDR3, as DNA: TGTGCCAGTAGTCCGGACAGGGGAATCAATCAGCCCCAGCATTTT.

The chain uses TRBV7-2 and TRBJ2-7, with a possible D match to TRBD2 (5 bases). CDR3 size: 13 residues. The germline CDR1 and CDR2 sequences are SGHTA and FQGNSA. Trimming took 1 base from V and 7 from J, leaving 11 bases between them. In DNA, the CDR3 is TGTGCCAGCAGCTTAGGGCCTAGCAGGGAGCAGTACTTC. Translated: CASSLGPSREQYF.

The CDR3: CASSRTSGSYEQYF. In DNA, the CDR3 is TGCGCCAGCAGCCGGACTAGCGGGAGCTACGAGCAGTACTTC. The chain employs TRBV5-1 and TRBJ2-7; TRBD2 matches 13 bases. Losses at the gene ends were 4 bases for V and 3 bases for J; bases not matched to a gene: 1. The CDR3 has 14 residues. Germline CDR1 is SGHRS and CDR2 is YFSETQ. The full variable domain, in which reference TRBV5-1 and TRBJ2-7 provide the parts outside the CDR3, is KAGVTQTPRYLIKTRGQQVTLSCSPISGHRSVSWYQQTPGQGLQFLFEYFSETQRNKGNFPGRFSGRQFSNSRSEMNVSTLELGDSALYLCASSRTSGSYEQYFGPGTRLTVT.

The chain joins TRBV18 to TRBJ1-4; TRBD1 might be the D (6 bases). The ends were cut back, 4 bases at V and 2 bases at J, with 8 bases in the middle. CDR1 is KGHSH, CDR2 LQKENI, per germline. The length of the CDR3 is 14 residues. CDR3 sequence (DNA): TGTGCCAGCTCACTAGACAGGACTAATGAAAAACTGTTTTTT. Protein: CASSLDRTNEKLFF.

The genes are TRBV6-5 and TRBJ1-1; 9 positions match TRBD1. The CDR3 is 14 residues long. The germline V gene has CDR1 MNHEY and CDR2 SVGAGI. Trimming took 6 bases from V and 4 from J; bases not matched to a gene: 6. The CDR3 DNA reads as TGTGCCAGCAGCCGGGACAGGGAGGGCACTGAAGCTTTCTTT. Its protein is CASSRDREGTEAFF.

The V call is TRBV19, the J call TRBJ1-4; 9 positions match TRBD1. CDR3 size: 15 residues. V was clipped by 5 bases and J by 5 bases; unmatched bases: 6. The germline V gene has CDR1 LNHDA and CDR2 SQIVND (reference sequence). CDR3: CASSPGDRVNEKLFF. In nucleotides, the CDR3 is TGTGCCAGTAGTCCCGGGGACAGGGTAAATGAAAAACTGTTTTTT.

The rearrangement joins TRBV7-2 to TRBJ1-1, with a tentative D call TRBD1 (5 bases). In germline, CDR1 is SGHTA, CDR2 FQGNSA. Trimming took 4 bases from V and 0 from J, leaving 18 bases between them. The CDR3 spans 17 residues. The CDR3 DNA reads TGTGCCAGCAGCTGGAAGAAAACCGGGACCCTGAACACTGAAGCTTTCTTT. Amino acid sequence: CASSWKKTGTLNTEAFF.

The genes are TRBV11-2 and TRBJ1-5, with a weak D call TRBD1 (5 bases). CDR1 and CDR2 from the germline V gene are SGHAT and FQNNGV. The V gene lost 0 bases and the J gene lost 3 bases, with 9 bases spanning the gap. The CDR3 runs 15 residues. The CDR3 DNA follows: TGTGCCAGCAGCTTAGATGTGGGACCCAATCAGCCCCAGCATTTT. Its protein product is CASSLDVGPNQPQHF.

The V and J genes are TRBV7-9 and TRBJ1-1; perhaps TRBD1 as D (5 bases). In germline, CDR1 is SEHNR, CDR2 FQNEAQ (reference sequence). The CDR3 is 15 amino acids. Trimming cost V 3 bases and J 3 bases, with 14 bases left between them. Written as DNA, the CDR3 is TGTGCCAGCAGCTTCGCTCAGGGATGGGACACTGAAGCTTTCTTT. It yields the protein CASSFAQGWDTEAFF.

The chain links TRBV2 to TRBJ2-2; D may match TRBD1 or TRBD2 (5 bases each). Germline V CDR1 and CDR2: SNHLY, FYNNEI. The V end lost 0 bases, the J end lost 2 bases, and 7 bases lay between the germline ends. The CDR3 has 15 residues. CDR3 nucleotide sequence: TGTGCCAGCAGTGAAGCTGGGACCAACACCGGGGAGCTGTTTTTT. This sequence encodes CASSEAGTNTGELFF.

This clone was observed a single time. CDR3 amino acids: CASSSGGLTYEQYF. DNA of the CDR3: TGTGCCAGCAGTAGCGGGGGACTAACCTACGAGCAGTACTTC. This sequence joins TRBV28 and TRBJ2-7, with 8 bases fitting TRBD2. CDR3 length: 14 amino acids. V was pared by 5 bases and J by 2 bases, with 5 bases of the junction left unmatched. From germline, CDR1 is MDHEN and CDR2 SYDVKM.

V gene TRBV4-2 combines with J gene TRBJ1-4, with 8 bases fitting TRBD1. The germline gives CDR1 LGHNA, CDR2 YNFKEQ. With V trimmed by 4 bases and J by 8 bases, 12 bases remained unmatched. The CDR3 totals 16 residues. The CDR3 loop reads CASSPDRGAFREKLFF. Written as DNA, the CDR3 is TGTGCCAGCAGCCCCGACAGGGGAGCTTTTAGGGAAAAACTGTTTTTT.

The rearrangement joins TRBV6-6 to TRBJ2-2, with D unresolved. The CDR3 has 15 amino acids. V dropped 0 bases and J dropped 6 bases, with 11 bases sitting between them. Germline loops: CDR1 MNHNY, CDR2 SVGAGI (reference sequence). CDR3 bases: TGTGCCAGCAGTTACTCGAAGGGCGGCCCCGGGGAGCTGTTTTTT. This sequence encodes CASSYSKGGPGELFF.